Shown below are 13 T cell receptor beta chains from a single sample sequenced in a study of blood T cells in healthy people across ages. A second roughly 7 to 12 cycle PCR used barcoded and J-beta primers. TCRdb passed the 5' RACE reads through MiXCR, listing each CDR3 protein once. The sample has approximately 780,000 distinct CDR3 sequences, approximately 24% seen once; the top ten hold less than 3.5%. The sample also formed part of further work on T cells of mothers and their children.

The sample comprised blood. The receptor set was obtained from a boy aged 5-17 years in good health.

The genes are TRBV12-3 or TRBV12-4 and TRBJ2-2; a weak D match, TRBD2 (6 bases). With 7 bases removed from V and 5 bases from J, the gap between germline ends came to 14 bases. CDR3 length equals 14 residues. CDR3 DNA sequence: TGTGCCAGCACCCCTGGGGGGTGGACCGGGGAGCTGTTTTTT. Protein: CASTPGGWTGELFF.

In its sample, this clonotype was seen a few times. The chain carries TRBV12-3 or TRBV12-4 and TRBJ2-7; weak D call: TRBD1 (6 bases). The CDR3 is made up of 15 amino acids. V was pared by 4 bases and J by 3 bases, with 16 bases between. The CDR3 DNA sequence: TGTGCCAGCAGTTCGACAGGATCGAATAACTACGAGCAGTACTTC. This sequence encodes CASSSTGSNNYEQYF.

The chain recombines TRBV27 with TRBJ2-5; TRBD1 matches 12 bases. The CDR3 has 16 residues. The germline V gene encodes CDR1 MNHEY and CDR2 SMNVEV (reference sequence). J lost 4 bases, V lost 4 bases, and 7 bases had no gene match. The CDR3 DNA reads TGTGCCAGCAGTTCTCCGGGACAGGGGGCCGTAGAGACCCAGTACTTC. Translated: CASSSPGQGAVETQYF.

The rearrangement joins TRBV3-1 to TRBJ1-4, with D maybe TRBD1 (5 bases). The length of the CDR3 is 14 residues. V was cut by 3 bases and J by 8 bases, with 13 bases left in between. Germline CDR1 is LGHDT and CDR2 is YNNKEL (reference sequence). CDR3: CASSHRGMDEKLFF. In DNA form, the CDR3 reads TGTGCCAGCAGCCATCGGGGGATGGACGAAAAACTGTTTTTT.

This clonotype has more than one count but fewer than ten. V is TRBV12-3 or TRBV12-4 and J is TRBJ2-7; 8 nucleotides line up with TRBD1. V shed 5 bases, J shed 5 bases, and the junction held 8 bases outside the gene matches. The length of the CDR3 is 14 residues. The CDR3 coding sequence is TGTGCCAGCAGTAGGACAGGGAACCAGGACGAGCAGTACTTC. This encodes CASSRTGNQDEQYF.

This chain links TRBV6-5 with TRBJ1-1, with TRBD1 identical over 7 bases. Germline V gene sequence: CDR1 MNHEY, CDR2 SVGAGI. V shed 0 bases, J shed 7 bases, and the junction held 5 bases outside the gene matches. This CDR3 is 14 amino acids long. The CDR3 here is CASSYSAGGHEAFF. The CDR3 DNA sequence: TGTGCCAGCAGTTACTCCGCAGGGGGGCATGAAGCTTTCTTT.

This chain connects TRBV9 to TRBJ2-1, with D tentatively TRBD2 (5 bases). V was trimmed by 4 bases and J by 5 bases, leaving 16 bases between them. The length of the CDR3 is 15 residues. Germline V gives CDR1 SGDLS, CDR2 YYNGEE. CDR3 nucleotides: TGTGCCAGCAGCTCCTCGGGGTCATCCAACAATGAGCAGTTCTTC. Protein product: CASSSSGSSNNEQFF.

The CDR3 DNA sequence: TGCGCCAGCAGCTCGGACAGGGCAGGCTCACCCCTCCACTTT. Protein sequence: CASSSDRAGSPLHF. The V and J genes are TRBV5-1 and TRBJ1-6; 8 nucleotides align to TRBD1. The CDR3 loop spans 14 amino acids. Per germline, CDR1 SGHRS and CDR2 YFSETQ. Germline trimming cut 3 bases from V and 10 bases from J; bases unmatched to any gene: 6.

The V and J genes are TRBV10-3 and TRBJ1-6, with D perhaps matching TRBD1 (5 bases). This CDR3 is built from 15 residues. Trimming took 4 bases from V and 5 from J, leaving 12 bases between them. The V gene's germline CDR1 is ENHRY and CDR2 SYGVKD. The CDR3 sequence: CAISGQEGNNSPLHF. In DNA form, the CDR3 reads TGTGCCATCAGTGGCCAGGAGGGGAATAATTCACCCCTCCACTTT.

This clonotype has only a few counts. V is TRBV29-1 and J is TRBJ2-7; no reliable D call. The V end was cut by 6 bases, the J end by 0 bases, with 15 bases between. This CDR3 comprises 14 residues. Germline loops: CDR1 SQVTM, CDR2 ANQGSEA. In DNA form, the CDR3 reads TGCAGCGTAGTCACCATGGCCAACTCCTACGAGCAGTACTTC. Its protein product is CSVVTMANSYEQYF.

This clonotype occurred a few times. No DNA is shown, since the ends of the CDR3 on it are uncertain; the CDR3 is the one TCRdb lists. V gene TRBV7-5 combines with J gene TRBJ2-3. TRBV7-5 is marked as a pseudogene. From its first to its last residue, the CDR3 has 13 amino acids. The CDR3 sequence: CISVSLSTDTQYF.

The chain combines TRBV14 with TRBJ2-5; a weak D match, TRBD2 (6 bases). The CDR3 sequence is 15 residues long. The germline V gene has CDR1 SGHDN and CDR2 FVKESK. Deletions cut 0 bases from V and 4 bases from J, with 12 bases between. CDR3 amino acids: CASSQDFGRRETQYF. Written as DNA, the CDR3 is TGTGCCAGCAGCCAAGATTTCGGGAGAAGAGAGACCCAGTACTTC.

The chain links TRBV19 to TRBJ1-5, with no clear D. This CDR3 contains 14 residues. V shed 3 bases and J shed 3 bases, with 9 bases lying between them. Germline CDR1 reads LNHDA; CDR2 reads SQIVND (reference sequence). CDR3: CASSIPQNNQPQHF. The DNA of the CDR3 is TGTGCCAGTAGTATCCCACAGAACAATCAGCCCCAGCATTTT.